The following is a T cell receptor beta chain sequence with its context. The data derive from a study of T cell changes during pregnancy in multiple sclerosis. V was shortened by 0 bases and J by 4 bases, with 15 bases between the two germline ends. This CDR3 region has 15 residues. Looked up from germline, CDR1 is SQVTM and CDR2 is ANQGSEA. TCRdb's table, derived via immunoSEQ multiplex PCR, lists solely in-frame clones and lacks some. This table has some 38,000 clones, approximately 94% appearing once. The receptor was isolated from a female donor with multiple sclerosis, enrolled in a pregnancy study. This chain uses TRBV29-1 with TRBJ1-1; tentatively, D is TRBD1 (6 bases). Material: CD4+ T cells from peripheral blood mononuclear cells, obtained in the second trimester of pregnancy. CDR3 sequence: CSVEDRTVRVTEAFF. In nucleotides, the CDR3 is TGCAGCGTTGAAGATCGGACAGTTCGGGTCACTGAAGCTTTCTTT.